The 27 T cell receptor beta chains below all came from one sample that was sequenced in a study of monozygotic twins with inflammatory bowel disease. TCRdb re-called the 5' RACE reads, yielding one record per CDR3 amino acid sequence without DNA. This sample's table reports 150,000 to 200,000 distinct CDR3 sequences. Sequences were obtained from blood. The receptors originated from a human donor with ulcerative colitis or Crohn's disease, or a healthy co-twin of an affected twin (not recorded which).

The rearrangement links TRBV6-2 or TRBV6-3 to TRBJ2-1; the D gene TCRdb calls, TRBD2, cannot be checked with no DNA. The CDR3 contains 14 residues. Germline CDR1 and CDR2: MNHEY and SVGEGT. CDR3: CASSYTRADNEQFF.

V gene TRBV11-2 combines with J gene TRBJ2-3; TCRdb names TRBD1, which stays unverified in the absence of DNA. CDR3 length: 15 amino acids. Germline V gene lookup returns CDR1 SGHAT and CDR2 FQNNGV. CDR3: CASSSRTGDLDTQYF.

This rearrangement joins TRBV27 to TRBJ2-7; there is no DNA to check the TCRdb D call of TRBD2. The CDR3 runs 14 residues. Per the germline V gene, CDR1 is MNHEY and CDR2 is SMNVEV (reference sequence). CDR3 sequence reads: CASSLTSGGYEQYF.

The V and J genes are TRBV10-3 and TRBJ2-6; the TRBD1 assignment by TCRdb is unverifiable without DNA. CDR1 is ENHRY and CDR2 is SYGVKD in the germline V gene. The CDR3 totals 15 residues. CDR3 in amino acids: CAISTGISGANVLTF.

The chain joins TRBV5-1 to TRBJ1-5. The CDR3 has 14 amino acids. Germline CDR1 is SGHRS and CDR2 is YFSETQ. The CDR3 reads CASSLDSLNQPQHF.

This rearrangement joins TRBV12-3 or TRBV12-4 to TRBJ2-7; TCRdb's assignment of TRBD1 cannot be checked, as there is no DNA. This CDR3 has 11 residues. CDR3 sequence reads: CASRDSYEQYF.

V gene TRBV7-9 combines with J gene TRBJ2-5; TCRdb outputs TRBD1, but without DNA this stays unchecked. From germline, CDR1 is SEHNR and CDR2 FQNEAQ (reference sequence). This CDR3 comprises 14 residues. This chain's CDR3 is CASSLQGTEETQYF.

This CDR3 reads CASSPIVVTNTGELFF. This chain connects TRBV18 to TRBJ2-2. Germline V gives CDR1 KGHSH, CDR2 LQKENI. This CDR3 has 16 amino acids.

The V call is TRBV5-1, the J call TRBJ1-1. Germline-derived CDR1 and CDR2 are SGHRS and YFSETQ. There are 14 residues in the CDR3. CDR3 region: CASRPEAVNTEAFF.

This chain connects TRBV11-1 to TRBJ2-1; TCRdb reports TRBD1, a call that lacks DNA to check it against. The CDR3 extends over 15 amino acids. From germline, CDR1 is SGHAT and CDR2 FQDESV (reference sequence). CDR3 residues: CASSLVGQGGNEQFF.

This chain links TRBV5-6 with TRBJ2-1; lacking DNA, the TRBD2 call made by TCRdb goes unchecked. The CDR3 sequence is 16 residues long. The germline V gene encodes CDR1 SGHDT and CDR2 YYEEEE. The CDR3 sequence is CASSGASGPSYNEQFF. Full variable domain (rest looked up from reference TRBV5-6 and TRBJ2-1): DAGVTQSPTHLIKTRGQQVTLRCSPKSGHDTVSWYQQALGQGPQFIFQYYEEEERQRGNFPDRFSGHQFPNYSSELNVNALLLGDSALYLCASSGASGPSYNEQFFGPGTRLTVL.

The chain has TRBV27 and TRBJ2-4; TCRdb proposes TRBD1, but this gene call is untestable without DNA. The CDR3 sequence is 15 residues long. Germline CDR1 reads MNHEY; CDR2 reads SMNVEV (reference sequence). CDR3 protein: CASSLGHRGLNIQYF.

The gene calls are TRBV11-2 and TRBJ2-1; TCRdb's assignment of TRBD1 cannot be checked, as there is no DNA. In germline, CDR1 is SGHAT, CDR2 FQNNGV. This CDR3 has 11 amino acids. CDR3 sequence reads: CASSHGTEQFF.

J is TRBJ2-1 and V is TRBV11-2; TCRdb's D call, TRBD2, is unchecked because there is no DNA. The CDR3 contains 19 residues. Germline CDR1 and CDR2: SGHAT and FQNNGV. The CDR3 sequence is CASSLVSRVLLAGGHEQFF.

The chain uses TRBV27 and TRBJ2-6. Germline-derived CDR1 and CDR2 are MNHEY and SMNVEV (reference sequence). This CDR3 comprises 15 residues. CDR3: CASSSQLSGANVLTF.

The V and J genes are TRBV24-1 and TRBJ2-3; TCRdb's assignment of TRBD1 cannot be checked, as there is no DNA. Germline values: CDR1 KGHDR, CDR2 SFDVKD. The CDR3 sequence is 16 residues long. CDR3 sequence: CATSDPGRTGTDTQYF.

The chain joins TRBV7-2 to TRBJ2-2; TCRdb picks TRBD1, but there is no DNA to check that call. The CDR3 has 17 residues. The germline V gene has CDR1 SGHTA and CDR2 FQGNSA. CDR3 sequence: CASSSVVQVFGTGELFF.

J is TRBJ1-3 and V is TRBV29-1. The germline gives CDR1 SQVTM, CDR2 ANQGSEA. The CDR3 spans 13 residues. CDR3 residues: CSVEGLVGNTIYF.

J is TRBJ2-7 and V is TRBV10-3; TCRdb selects TRBD1, and the lack of DNA leaves this call unchecked. Germline CDR1 is ENHRY and CDR2 is SYGVKD. The CDR3 has 15 residues. This CDR3 reads CAIRSGTGNLAEQYF.

V and J are TRBV6-5 and TRBJ2-5. Looked up from germline, CDR1 is MNHEY and CDR2 is SVGAGI. This CDR3 region has 14 residues. CDR3 sequence: CASSYGRTQETQYF.

The chain uses TRBV20-1 and TRBJ1-2. CDR1 DFQATT and CDR2 SNEGSKA come from the germline V gene (reference sequence). This CDR3 comprises 15 residues. This CDR3 reads CSARHLGGEVYGYTF.

The J gene is TRBJ2-5, the V gene TRBV28. The CDR3 length is 14 residues. Germline CDR1 reads MDHEN; CDR2 reads SYDVKM. This chain's CDR3 is CASSFMQGMETQYF.

This chain links TRBV20-1 with TRBJ1-5. CDR1 is DFQATT, CDR2 SNEGSKA, per germline (reference sequence). The CDR3 spans 13 residues. CDR3 protein: CSAWTRSNQPQHF.

The chain is built from TRBV2 and TRBJ2-1; the D call of TRBD1 rests on TCRdb alone, since no DNA is present to check it. This CDR3 spans 16 amino acids. The germline gives CDR1 SNHLY, CDR2 FYNNEI. CDR3 loop: CASSEVRDNGYNEQFF.

The chain carries TRBV14 and TRBJ1-1. The CDR3 runs 14 residues. Per germline, CDR1 SGHDN and CDR2 FVKESK. Here the CDR3 reads CASSQVWGSAEAFF.

This chain connects TRBV7-2 to TRBJ1-6; absent DNA, TCRdb's TRBD1 call cannot be checked. Germline assignment: CDR1 SGHTA and CDR2 FQGNSA. The CDR3 covers 16 residues. The CDR3 spells CASSLFTGGDNSPLHF.

This sequence joins TRBV5-8 and TRBJ1-5. CDR1 and CDR2 from the germline V gene are SGHTS and YDEGEE. The CDR3 contains 16 residues. The CDR3 loop is CASSLEGSYSNQPQHF.